The present T cell receptor beta chain was sequenced within a study of cytomegalovirus exposure and HLA in healthy donors. Study context: The 95 to 150 validation repertoires used a platform that matched the one used for the approximately 700 first-cohort repertoires, as a later analysis reported.

This clone was seen just once. V was trimmed by 4 bases and J by 0 bases, leaving 13 bases between them. The CDR3 covers 16 residues. Per germline, CDR1 MNHNS and CDR2 SASEGT. Some clones are missing from TCRdb's copy, which holds only in-frame ones; the method was immunoSEQ multiplex PCR. The sample lists over 150,000 clones; more than 65% were seen once. This receptor was obtained from a woman aged 25 to 39 in good health and CMV-seropositive. V and J are TRBV6-1 and TRBJ1-5; D remains ambiguous. The specimen sequenced was PBMCs. The CDR3 loop reads CASSALPKTSNQPQHF. The CDR3 nucleotides read TGTGCCAGCAGTGCGTTACCTAAAACTAGCAATCAGCCCCAGCATTTT.